These 21 T cell receptor beta chains originate from one sample sequenced in a study of shared clonotypes between healthy human individuals. Repertoires were generated with immunoSEQ multiplex PCR, while TCRdb's copy carries only in-frame clones and drops some. Of some 2,500,000 clones listed, over 85% were seen once; the top ten hold approximately 0.36%. The sample consisted of naive CD4+ T cells from PBMCs. As for subset: CD45RA+ positively selected. Receptor source: a man younger than 35 in good health. Some clones in this sample may be carry-over from other donors' samples.

A note on this clone: Different DNA sequences within this sample yield the same CDR3. The rearrangement uses TRBV18 and TRBJ1-2; D is uncertain. Germline V gene sequence: CDR1 KGHSH, CDR2 LQKENI. The CDR3 has 13 amino acids. V lost 3 bases and J 0 bases, leaving 5 bases between the germline ends. The CDR3 bases are TGTGCCAGCTCACCGTCAGCTAACTATGGCTACACCTTC. Its protein is CASSPSANYGYTF.

V is TRBV6-6 and J is TRBJ1-1, with D hard to call. V lost 6 bases and J lost 4, with 9 bases in between. The CDR3 has 12 residues. Germline loops: CDR1 MNHNY, CDR2 SVGAGI (reference sequence). CDR3 region: CASSPGRTEAFF. The CDR3 nucleotides are TGTGCCAGCAGCCCAGGTCGCACTGAAGCTTTCTTT.

The CDR3 loop reads CASSFGGGLYRNTEAFF. In nucleotides, the CDR3 is TGCGCCAGCAGCTTTGGAGGGGGATTATACCGGAACACTGAAGCTTTCTTT. This chain connects TRBV5-1 to TRBJ1-1; a weak D match, TRBD1 (6 bases). V was pared by 2 bases and J by 1 base, with 18 bases between. This CDR3 is built from 17 residues. CDR1 and CDR2 (germline): SGHRS, YFSETQ.

The rearrangement uses TRBV28 and TRBJ2-5, with 8 bases fitting TRBD2. V lost 5 bases to trimming and J lost 3 bases; unmatched junction nucleotides: 8. CDR1 MDHEN and CDR2 SYDVKM come from the germline V gene. The CDR3 runs to 15 residues. CDR3 loop: CASSPRTSWEETQYF. The CDR3 bases are TGTGCCAGCAGTCCACGGACTAGCTGGGAAGAGACCCAGTACTTC. The full variable domain, in which reference TRBV28 and TRBJ2-5 provide the parts outside the CDR3, is DVKVTQSSRYLVKRTGEKVFLECVQDMDHENMFWYRQDPGLGLRLIYFSYDVKMKEKGDIPEGYSVSREKKERFSLILESASTNQTSMYLCASSPRTSWEETQYFGPGTRLLVL.

The V call is TRBV5-1, the J call TRBJ1-2; D perhaps matches TRBD1 (6 bases). Germline-derived CDR1 and CDR2 are SGHRS and YFSETQ. The V end was cut by 4 bases, the J end by 5 bases, with 15 bases between. The CDR3 runs to 14 residues. The CDR3 is CASSAEQGRYGYTF. CDR3 sequence (DNA): TGCGCCAGCAGCGCGGAACAGGGTCGGTATGGCTACACCTTC.

The J gene is TRBJ2-5, the V gene TRBV9; either TRBD1 or TRBD2 may fit D (5 bases each). CDR3 length: 15 residues. Germline assignment: CDR1 SGDLS and CDR2 YYNGEE. Trimming left V 4 bases short and J 1 base short, with 14 bases between. CDR3: CASSNLRGPQETQYF. CDR3 DNA sequence: TGTGCCAGCAGCAACTTGAGGGGTCCCCAAGAGACCCAGTACTTC. The variable domain in full, with the rest retrieved from reference TRBV9 and TRBJ2-5, is DSGVTQTPKHLITATGQRVTLRCSPRSGDLSVYWYQQSLDQGLQFLIQYYNGEERAKGNILERFSAQQFPDLHSELNLSSLELGDSALYFCASSNLRGPQETQYFGPGTRLLVL.

The sample holds one count of this clone. The chain combines TRBV28 with TRBJ2-3; 7 bases fit TRBD2. V trimming: 9 bases; J trimming: 3 bases; junction bases outside the gene matches: 6. The CDR3 runs to 13 residues. Germline CDR1 is MDHEN and CDR2 is SYDVKM. The CDR3 loop reads CASCGGDTDTQYF. CDR3 sequence (DNA): TGTGCCAGTTGTGGGGGGGATACAGATACGCAGTATTTT.

The chain joins TRBV6-1 to TRBJ2-1, with 8 positions matching TRBD1. Losses at the gene ends were 8 bases for V and 4 bases for J; bases not matched to a gene: 7. The CDR3 loop spans 14 amino acids. Looked up from germline, CDR1 is MNHNS and CDR2 is SASEGT. The CDR3 region is CASAPRGQYNEQFF. Here the CDR3 DNA reads TGTGCCAGCGCGCCCAGGGGGCAATACAATGAGCAGTTCTTC.

The count of this clone is one. The chain employs TRBV5-4 and TRBJ2-5; D is undetermined. Germline V gene lookup returns CDR1 SGHNT and CDR2 YYREEE (reference sequence). This CDR3 comprises 15 residues. V lost 4 bases and J 0 bases, leaving 13 bases between the germline ends. CDR3 nucleotide sequence: TGTGCCAGCAGCCGACCCACAAGGGACCAAGAGACCCAGTACTTC. It encodes CASSRPTRDQETQYF.

The rearrangement links TRBV5-1 to TRBJ2-1; 7 bases line up with TRBD1. The length of the CDR3 is 17 residues. The germline V gene has CDR1 SGHRS and CDR2 YFSETQ. The J segment lost 4 bases and the V segment lost 2 bases, leaving 12 bases of the junction unmatched. Here the CDR3 reads CASSLMTGPQIYNEQFF. In DNA, the CDR3 is TGCGCCAGCAGCTTAATGACAGGGCCTCAAATTTACAATGAGCAGTTCTTC.

This sequence joins TRBV25-1 and TRBJ2-1; 15 nucleotides line up with TRBD2. CDR3 length: 17 amino acids. Germline V gives CDR1 MGHDK, CDR2 SYGVNS. Losses at the gene ends were 2 bases for V and 7 bases for J; bases not matched to a gene: 6. The CDR3 sequence: CASSEHGTSGRKNEQFF. The CDR3 DNA reads as TGTGCCAGCAGTGAACATGGGACTAGCGGGAGGAAGAATGAGCAGTTCTTC. The full variable domain, rest sourced from reference TRBV25-1 and TRBJ2-1, is EADIYQTPRYLVIGTGKKITLECSQTMGHDKMYWYQQDPGMELHLIHYSYGVNSTEKGDLSSESTVSRIRTEHFPLTLESARPSHTSQYLCASSEHGTSGRKNEQFFGPGTRLTVL.

The chain combines TRBV5-4 with TRBJ2-7; maybe TRBD2 (5 bases). There are 14 residues in the CDR3. Germline CDR1 reads SGHNT; CDR2 reads YYREEE (reference sequence). Trimming removed 5 bases from V and 6 bases from J, with 18 bases in between. CDR3 region: CASSSATAAAEQYF. CDR3 sequence (DNA): TGTGCCAGCAGTAGCGCAACCGCCGCCGCCGAGCAGTACTTC.

This clone was observed a few times. The chain couples TRBV28 to TRBJ1-4; a weak D match, TRBD1 (5 bases). Germline assignment: CDR1 MDHEN and CDR2 SYDVKM. The CDR3 has 14 residues. Trimming pared 4 bases from V and 7 bases from J, leaving 13 bases between. CDR3 coding DNA: TGTGCCAGCAGTTGGGGGTTGTCTGGTGAAAAACTGTTTTTT. Protein product: CASSWGLSGEKLFF.

J is TRBJ1-2 and V is TRBV19, with TRBD1 identical over 8 bases. The CDR3 is 13 residues long. The germline gives CDR1 LNHDA, CDR2 SQIVND (reference sequence). After removal of 5 bases from V and 6 bases from J, the junction contained 5 bases not matched to a gene. CDR3 loop: CASSQDRAHGYTF. The CDR3 nucleotides are TGTGCCAGTAGTCAGGACAGGGCCCATGGCTACACCTTC.

As regards this clone: The same CDR3 arises from other DNA sequences in this sample as well. This chain links TRBV7-3 with TRBJ1-1, with unresolved D. Looked up from germline, CDR1 is SGHTA and CDR2 is FQGTGA. The CDR3 has 13 residues. The germline V and J ends were trimmed by 5 bases and 1 base, with 8 bases remaining between them. The CDR3: CASSLGQNTEAFF. The CDR3 region has the DNA TGTGCCAGCAGCCTAGGCCAGAACACTGAAGCTTTCTTT.

V is TRBV9 and J is TRBJ2-3; 11 bases agree with TRBD1. Germline V gene data show CDR1 as SGDLS and CDR2 as YYNGEE. The CDR3 sequence is 15 residues long. The trim removed 4 bases at V and 6 bases at J, leaving 7 bases unmatched. The CDR3 coding sequence is TGTGCCAGCAGCCCAAGGACAGGGGGCGTGGATACGCAGTATTTT. It codes for CASSPRTGGVDTQYF.

This clone has just one count. This rearrangement joins TRBV5-1 to TRBJ2-7, with D maybe TRBD2 (5 bases). V gave up 3 bases and J gave up 6 bases, with 16 bases separating them. Germline V gene sequence: CDR1 SGHRS, CDR2 YFSETQ. The CDR3 is 14 residues long. The CDR3 DNA reads as TGCGCCAGCAGCTCCGGGATTGTAATCGCCGAGCAGTACTTC. Protein: CASSSGIVIAEQYF. The full variable domain, in which reference TRBV5-1 and TRBJ2-7 provide the parts outside the CDR3, is KAGVTQTPRYLIKTRGQQVTLSCSPISGHRSVSWYQQTPGQGLQFLFEYFSETQRNKGNFPGRFSGRQFSNSRSEMNVSTLELGDSALYLCASSSGIVIAEQYFGPGTRLTVT.

This chain joins TRBV2 and TRBJ2-7; 9 positions match TRBD1. Germline V gives CDR1 SNHLY, CDR2 FYNNEI. V was pared by 7 bases and J by 6 bases, with 10 bases of the junction left unmatched. The length of the CDR3 is 14 residues. CDR3 residues: CASTSWDRVGEQYF. The CDR3 DNA is TGTGCCAGCACCTCATGGGACAGGGTCGGCGAGCAGTACTTC.

V usage is TRBV5-1 and J usage is TRBJ2-3; D is uncertain. This CDR3 spans 17 amino acids. In germline, CDR1 is SGHRS, CDR2 YFSETQ. V was shortened by 0 bases and J by 4 bases, with 18 bases between the two germline ends. The CDR3 bases are TGCGCCAGCAGCTTGGTTTCGCCCGCCCGTGGCGCAGATACGCAGTATTTT. Amino acids: CASSLVSPARGADTQYF.

The genes are TRBV7-2 and TRBJ1-4, with 8 bases lining up with TRBD1. The length of the CDR3 is 16 residues. V was clipped by 1 base and J by 6 bases; unmatched bases: 7. Germline values: CDR1 SGHTA, CDR2 FQGNSA. CDR3 protein: CASSLGLAGGDEKLFF. As DNA, the CDR3 is TGTGCCAGCAGCTTAGGCTTGGCAGGGGGCGATGAAAAACTGTTTTTT.

This clone appeared a single time. This rearrangement joins TRBV6-1 to TRBJ2-7, with 9 bases that match TRBD1. The CDR3 spans 11 residues. V was pared by 10 bases and J by 7 bases, with 5 bases of the junction left unmatched. Germline CDR1 and CDR2: MNHNS and SASEGT. The CDR3 spells CAIRDREEQYF. The CDR3 DNA is TGTGCCATCCGGGACAGGGAAGAGCAGTACTTC.